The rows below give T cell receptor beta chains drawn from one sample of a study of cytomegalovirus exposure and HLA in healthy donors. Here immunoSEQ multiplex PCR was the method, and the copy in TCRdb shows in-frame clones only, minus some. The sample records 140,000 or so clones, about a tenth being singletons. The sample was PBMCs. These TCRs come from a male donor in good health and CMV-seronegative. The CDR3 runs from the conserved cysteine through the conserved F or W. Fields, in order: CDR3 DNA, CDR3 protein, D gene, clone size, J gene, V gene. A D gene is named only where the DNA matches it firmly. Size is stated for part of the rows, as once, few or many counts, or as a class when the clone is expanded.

CDR3nt: TGTGCCAGCAGCCAAGAAGTACCTTCTAGCGGGAGTCGCTACGAGCAGTACTTC; CDR3aa: CASSQEVPSSGSRYEQYF; d_gene: TRBD2; abundance: NA; j_gene: TRBJ2-7; v_gene: TRBV4-2
CDR3nt: TGTGCCAGCAGCTTGGGGTTTGGACAGGGGGTAGCCCCGCCTTACTACGAGCAGTACTTC; CDR3aa: CASSLGFGQGVAPPYYEQYF; d_gene: TRBD1; abundance: NA; j_gene: TRBJ2-7; v_gene: TRBV5-4
CDR3nt: TGTGCCAGCAGTCAGCAGCCCCAGCATTTT; CDR3aa: CASSQQPQHF; d_gene: NA; abundance: NA; j_gene: TRBJ1-5; v_gene: TRBV6-6
CDR3nt: TGTGCCAGCAGGTGGCTAGCGGGAGATAGCACAGATACGCAGTATTTT; CDR3aa: CASRWLAGDSTDTQYF; d_gene: TRBD2; abundance: NA; j_gene: TRBJ2-3; v_gene: TRBV27
CDR3nt: TGTGCCAGCAGTGAAACCGGACTAGCGGAGGGGAGGTGGGTTGAAGAGACCCAGTACTTC; CDR3aa: CASSETGLAEGRWVEETQYF; d_gene: TRBD2; abundance: few; j_gene: TRBJ2-5; v_gene: TRBV6-1
CDR3nt: TGTGCCAGCAGCTCCAACCTCGGGGTGGGGGGGCGTTATTACGAGCAGTACTTC; CDR3aa: CASSSNLGVGGRYYEQYF; d_gene: NA; abundance: few; j_gene: TRBJ2-7; v_gene: TRBV11-2
CDR3nt: TGCGCCAGCAGCCACTATATTAGCGGGGGGGACACAGATACGCAGTATTTT; CDR3aa: CASSHYISGGDTDTQYF; d_gene: TRBD2; abundance: few; j_gene: TRBJ2-3; v_gene: TRBV4-3
CDR3nt: TGTGCCAGTAGTATAAAGGGCTTGGCAGGGTCTGGCTACACCTTC; CDR3aa: CASSIKGLAGSGYTF; d_gene: NA; abundance: few; j_gene: TRBJ1-2; v_gene: TRBV19
CDR3nt: TGCGCCAGCAGCCAGGGACTAGCGGGAGTCTACGAGCAGTACTTC; CDR3aa: CASSQGLAGVYEQYF; d_gene: TRBD2; abundance: few; j_gene: TRBJ2-7; v_gene: TRBV4-1
CDR3nt: TGTGCCAGCAGTTTAAGCGGGAGCTCCTACAATGAGCAGTTCTTC; CDR3aa: CASSLSGSSYNEQFF; d_gene: TRBD2; abundance: few; j_gene: TRBJ2-1; v_gene: TRBV27
CDR3nt: TGTGCCAGCAGCTACACCCAGGCGCTATTAGACGAGCAGTACTTC; CDR3aa: CASSYTQALLDEQYF; d_gene: NA; abundance: few; j_gene: TRBJ2-7; v_gene: TRBV7-9
CDR3nt: TGTGCCAGCAGTCTCCGACAGGGGGCGGCGGGTAACTATGGCTACACCTTC; CDR3aa: CASSLRQGAAGNYGYTF; d_gene: TRBD1; abundance: NA; j_gene: TRBJ1-2; v_gene: TRBV27
CDR3nt: TGTGCCATCAGTGAGGGACAGGGGTATAATGAGCAGTTCTTC; CDR3aa: CAISEGQGYNEQFF; d_gene: TRBD1; abundance: NA; j_gene: TRBJ2-1; v_gene: TRBV10-3
CDR3nt: TGTGCCAGCAGCGGCGGGAACTATGGCTACACCTTC; CDR3aa: CASSGGNYGYTF; d_gene: NA; abundance: few; j_gene: TRBJ1-2; v_gene: TRBV7-9
CDR3nt: TGCGCCAGCAGCTTGACTAGCGGGGGGGGGATTGCAGAGACCCAGTACTTC; CDR3aa: CASSLTSGGGIAETQYF; d_gene: TRBD2; abundance: NA; j_gene: TRBJ2-5; v_gene: TRBV5-1